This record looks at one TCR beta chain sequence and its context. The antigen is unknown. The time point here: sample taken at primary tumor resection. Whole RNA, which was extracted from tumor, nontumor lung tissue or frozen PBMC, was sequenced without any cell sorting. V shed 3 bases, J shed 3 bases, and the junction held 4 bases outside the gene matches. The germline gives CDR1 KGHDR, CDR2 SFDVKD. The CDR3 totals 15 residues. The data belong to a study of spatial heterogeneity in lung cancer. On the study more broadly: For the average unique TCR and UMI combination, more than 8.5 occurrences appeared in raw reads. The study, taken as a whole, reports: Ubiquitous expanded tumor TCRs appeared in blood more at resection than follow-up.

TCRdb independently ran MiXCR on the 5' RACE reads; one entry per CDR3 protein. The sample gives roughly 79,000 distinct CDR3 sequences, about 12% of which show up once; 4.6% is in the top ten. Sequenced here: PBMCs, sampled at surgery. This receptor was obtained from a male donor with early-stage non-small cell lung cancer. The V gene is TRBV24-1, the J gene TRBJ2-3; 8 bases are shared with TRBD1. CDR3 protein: CATSDRTGPTDTQYF. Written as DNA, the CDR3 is TGTGCCACCAGTGATCGGACAGGGCCTACAGATACGCAGTATTTT.